These 14 T cell receptor beta chains were all obtained from the same sample, sequenced in a study of cytotoxic CD8 clonotypes in ibrutinib-treated CLL. Sequenced by immunoSEQ multiplex PCR; TCRdb stores in-frame clones only, minus some. The table has around 92,000 clones, 60% to 80% seen once. Sequencing was performed on PBMCs, taken after 24 months of ibrutinib treatment. The receptor set was obtained from a human donor with chronic lymphocytic leukemia.

V is TRBV30 and J is TRBJ1-1, with D hard to call. The CDR3 sequence is 14 residues long. Trimming shortened V by 0 bases and J by 5 bases, and 13 bases separated the two germline ends. CDR1 GTSNPN and CDR2 SVGIG come from the germline V gene (reference sequence). CDR3 sequence: CAWSVLQGRTEAFF. As DNA, the CDR3 is TGTGCCTGGAGTGTACTTCAAGGGAGGACTGAAGCTTTCTTT.

This rearrangement joins TRBV5-1 to TRBJ1-4, with TRBD1 matching over 9 bases. Trimming removed 4 bases from V and 7 bases from J; junction bases left unmatched: 8. CDR3 length equals 15 residues. CDR1 and CDR2 from the germline V gene are SGHRS and YFSETQ. The CDR3 bases are TGCGCCAGCAGCCCATGGACAGGGGCGAGTGAAAAACTGTTTTTT. It yields the protein CASSPWTGASEKLFF.

This rearrangement joins TRBV7-9 to TRBJ2-4; no firm D call. The V end lost 0 bases, the J end lost 0 bases, and 6 bases lay between the germline ends. Germline CDR1 SEHNR, CDR2 FQNEAQ (reference sequence). There are 15 residues in the CDR3. The CDR3 bases are TGTGCCAGCAGCTTAGCCCAGATAGCCAAAAACATTCAGTACTTC. Encoded protein: CASSLAQIAKNIQYF.

This chain uses TRBV27 with TRBJ1-2; 9 positions agree with TRBD1. CDR3 size: 16 residues. Trimming took 7 bases from V and 4 from J; bases not matched to a gene: 13. In germline, CDR1 is MNHEY, CDR2 SMNVEV (reference sequence). CDR3 sequence: CASTSIAGTGTYGYTF. Written as DNA, the CDR3 is TGTGCCAGCACCTCTATCGCCGGGACAGGGACCTATGGCTACACCTTC.

The genes are TRBV7-2 and TRBJ2-1; 9 bases match TRBD2. V gave up 5 bases and J gave up 8 bases; unmatched junction bases: 13. The CDR3 runs to 16 residues. The germline CDR1 and CDR2 sequences are SGHTA and FQGNSA. CDR3 nucleotide sequence: TGTGCCAGCAGCCCCTATGGGCGGGGGGGCAGGGATGAGCAGTTCTTC. This sequence encodes CASSPYGRGGRDEQFF.

DNA of the CDR3: TGCAGCGTTGTCTTCCAGGGGACAGATACGCAGTATTTT. Amino acids: CSVVFQGTDTQYF. V is TRBV29-1 and J is TRBJ2-3, with D maybe TRBD1 (6 bases). V shed 4 bases and J shed 3 bases, with 11 bases lying between them. This CDR3 contains 13 residues. Per germline, CDR1 SQVTM and CDR2 ANQGSEA.

The rearrangement links TRBV4-1 to TRBJ1-2, with a tentative D call TRBD1 (5 bases). The CDR3 is 16 residues long. Trimming left V 0 bases short and J 5 bases short, with 16 bases between. Germline V CDR1 and CDR2: MGHRA, YSYEKL. The CDR3, as DNA: TGCGCCAGCAGCCAAGAAGGCAGGACGGGGACTTATGGCTACACCTTC. Protein product: CASSQEGRTGTYGYTF.

This CDR3 reads CASSRGSSTDTQYF. The DNA of the CDR3 is TGTGCCAGCAGTCGCGGCAGTAGCACAGATACGCAGTATTTT. V usage is TRBV7-9 and J usage is TRBJ2-3; D uncertain. There are 14 residues in the CDR3. The germline CDR1 and CDR2 sequences are SEHNR and FQNEAQ (reference sequence). V was shortened by 6 bases and J by 0 bases, with 10 bases between the two germline ends.

The rearrangement uses TRBV7-9 and TRBJ1-2; D is perhaps TRBD1 (5 bases). The CDR3 length is 15 residues. V lost 3 bases to trimming and J lost 3 bases, with 14 bases between them. From germline, CDR1 is SEHNR and CDR2 FQNEAQ (reference sequence). CDR3: CASSFLLGAHYGYTF. CDR3 sequence (DNA): TGTGCCAGCAGCTTTTTATTAGGGGCCCACTATGGCTACACCTTC. Looking up the rest from reference TRBV7-9 and TRBJ1-2 gives the full variable domain: DTGVSQNPRHKITKRGQNVTFRCDPISEHNRLYWYRQTLGQGPEFLTYFQNEAQLEKSRLLSDRFSAERPKGSFSTLEIQRTEQGDSAMYLCASSFLLGAHYGYTFGSGTRLTVV.

The chain recombines TRBV11-2 with TRBJ1-1, with D perhaps matching TRBD1 (5 bases). The CDR3 contains 14 residues. V was shortened by 2 bases and J by 0 bases, with 7 bases between the two germline ends. The germline V gene encodes CDR1 SGHAT and CDR2 FQNNGV. The CDR3 loop is CASSLRGLNTEAFF. Here the CDR3 DNA reads TGTGCCAGCAGCTTACGGGGCCTGAACACTGAAGCTTTCTTT.

This chain links TRBV28 with TRBJ2-2; TRBD2 agrees at 8 bases. V trimming: 8 bases; J trimming: 6 bases; junction bases outside the gene matches: 2. Germline values: CDR1 MDHEN, CDR2 SYDVKM. The CDR3 has 12 amino acids. CDR3 sequence reads: CASRGGSGELFF. CDR3 nucleotide sequence: TGTGCCAGCCGGGGGGGGTCCGGGGAGCTGTTTTTT.

This clone was recorded once. This chain uses TRBV2 with TRBJ1-5, with TRBD1 identical over 8 bases. This CDR3 region has 13 residues. V lost 11 bases, J lost 6 bases, and 9 bases stayed unmatched. Per germline, CDR1 SNHLY and CDR2 FYNNEI. CDR3 DNA: TGTGCCGGAAAACAGGGGGTGGGTCAGCCCCAGCATTTT. Translating gives CAGKQGVGQPQHF.

The chain has TRBV7-3 and TRBJ2-1; 10 bases match TRBD2. From germline, CDR1 is SGHTA and CDR2 FQGTGA. The CDR3 is 15 amino acids. Germline trimming cut 5 bases from V and 5 bases from J; bases unmatched to any gene: 6. CDR3 sequence: CASSPASGGHNEQFF. Written as DNA, the CDR3 is TGTGCCAGCAGCCCCGCTAGCGGGGGTCACAATGAGCAGTTCTTC.

The chain employs TRBV6-6 and TRBJ2-7; D might be TRBD1 or TRBD2, each matching 5 bases. Trimming took 0 bases from V and 6 from J, leaving 6 bases between them. Germline CDR1 reads MNHNY; CDR2 reads SVGAGI (reference sequence). The CDR3 is 12 residues long. Written as DNA, the CDR3 is TGTGCCAGCAGTTACTCGAGGGGCGAGCAGTACTTC. Encoded protein: CASSYSRGEQYF.